The clone carrying this T cell receptor beta chain showed up many times. These data belong to a study of T cells in Graves' hyperthyroidism and ophthalmopathy. Amplified TCR beta CDR3 regions came from RNA transcripts. HTBI primers were employed in a first-round RT-PCR of the TCR CDR3. From the multiplex PCR reads, TCRdb called clonotypes with MiXCR, one entry per CDR3 protein. The sample contains about 680,000 distinct CDR3 sequences, 30% to 40% of which appear only once. The CDR3 extends over 16 amino acids. Trimming removed 0 bases from V and 8 bases from J, with 19 bases in between. The germline V gene encodes CDR1 ENHRY and CDR2 SYGVKD.

This clonotype was obtained from a woman aged 35 to 49 with Graves' hyperthyroidism. J is TRBJ1-2 and V is TRBV10-3, with a possible D match to TRBD1 (5 bases). Sequenced: blood. This CDR3 is CAISESNWRGGEGYTF. CDR3 bases: TGTGCCATCAGTGAGTCAAATTGGAGGGGAGGAGAAGGCTACACCTTC.